One sample yielded the 5 T cell receptor beta chains listed below, sequenced in a study of spatial heterogeneity in lung cancer. Whole-study results and caveats: Expanded intratumoral alpha and beta TCR counts tracked tumor mutation counts.

These receptors' antigens are unknown. MiXCR, run by TCRdb on the 5' RACE reads, gives a single entry per CDR3 protein. The sample holds 5,500 to 8,500 distinct CDR3 sequences, about an eighth seen once. Time point described: sample taken at primary tumor resection. The sequencing here drew on lung tumor tissue, taken at surgery. The source is a male donor with early-stage non-small cell lung cancer.

In its sample, this clonotype is medium-sized. With the library built for alpha chains, this beta chain is off target and its frequency is not meaningful. The V call is TRBV12-5, the J call TRBJ1-1; D uncertain. Germline values: CDR1 LGHNT, CDR2 FRNRAP. V lost 3 bases to trimming and J lost 1 base, with 6 bases between them. There are 13 residues in the CDR3. The CDR3 sequence: CASGLRGNTEAFF. The CDR3 DNA reads as TGTGCTAGTGGTTTAAGAGGGAACACTGAAGCTTTCTTT.

By its share, this clonotype is medium-sized. Being off target in a library aimed at alpha chains, this beta chain has a size of little meaning. The chain carries TRBV2 and TRBJ1-5, with a weak D call TRBD1 (6 bases). Germline V gene sequence: CDR1 SNHLY, CDR2 FYNNEI. The CDR3 sequence is 14 residues long. V dropped 2 bases and J dropped 9 bases, with 14 bases sitting between them. In DNA, the CDR3 is TGTGCCAGCAGTGAACAGGGGATATACACGCCCCAGCATTTT. This sequence encodes CASSEQGIYTPQHF. Full variable domain (remainder filled in from reference TRBV2 and TRBJ1-5): EPEVTQTPSHQVTQMGQEVILRCVPISNHLYFYWYRQILGQKVEFLVSFYNNEISEKSEIFDDQFSVERPDGSNFTLKIRSTKLEDSAMYFCASSEQGIYTPQHFGDGTRLSIL.

This clonotype was seen many times. This beta chain lies outside the target of a library built for alpha chains; its clone size means little. The gene calls are TRBV7-9 and TRBJ1-1; 8 bases fit TRBD1. Germline CDR1 is SEHNR and CDR2 is FQNEAQ (reference sequence). The trim removed 5 bases at V and 5 bases at J, leaving 4 bases unmatched. This CDR3 is 13 amino acids long. CDR3 protein: CASSGRQGTEAFF. The CDR3 region has the DNA TGTGCCAGCAGCGGAAGACAGGGGACTGAAGCTTTCTTT. The full variable domain, in which reference TRBV7-9 and TRBJ1-1 provide the parts outside the CDR3, is DTGVSQNPRHKITKRGQNVTFRCDPISEHNRLYWYRQTLGQGPEFLTYFQNEAQLEKSRLLSDRFSAERPKGSFSTLEIQRTEQGDSAMYLCASSGRQGTEAFFGQGTRLTVV.

As regards this clonotype: A library made for alpha chains picked up this beta chain off target, so its size means little. V usage is TRBV18 and J usage is TRBJ1-2, with 8 bases lining up with TRBD1. The CDR3 has 16 amino acids. In germline, CDR1 is KGHSH, CDR2 LQKENI. The trim removed 9 bases at V and 6 bases at J, leaving 18 bases unmatched. The CDR3 protein is CASGSGRPGQVDGYTF. CDR3 nucleotides: TGTGCCAGTGGATCGGGTCGGCCGGGACAGGTAGATGGCTACACCTTC.

Judged by abundance, this clonotype is medium-sized. This beta chain came through as a stray read in a library set up for alpha chains, and its size says little. V is TRBV18 and J is TRBJ1-1; weak D call: TRBD1 (5 bases). Germline lookup yields CDR1 KGHSH and CDR2 LQKENI. The CDR3 is made up of 14 amino acids. Trimming stripped 3 bases from V and 7 bases from J, with 15 bases between. The CDR3 reads CASSPEGRPFEAFF. CDR3 DNA sequence: TGTGCCAGCTCACCGGAGGGACGTCCGTTTGAAGCTTTCTTT.